One and the same sample provided the 26 T cell receptor beta chains below, sequenced in a study of T cells after somatic rescue of genetic block. Clones were read by immunoSEQ multiplex PCR, and TCRdb kept only the in-frame ones, dropping some. The sample carries about 68,000 clones, roughly 90% recorded once. Sequences were obtained from peripheral blood mononuclear cells (PBMCs). The receptors stem from a man aged 40-55 years.

The rearrangement links TRBV2 to TRBJ2-3; tentative D call: TRBD1 (6 bases). Germline lookup yields CDR1 SNHLY and CDR2 FYNNEI. V was cut by 3 bases and J by 1 base, with 11 bases left in between. CDR3 length: 15 residues. Written as DNA, the CDR3 is TGTGCCAGCAGTGAGCAGGGGTACGGCACAGATACGCAGTATTTT. Translated: CASSEQGYGTDTQYF.

The chain uses TRBV12-5 and TRBJ2-1; 13 bases agree with TRBD2. This CDR3 is 16 amino acids long. Germline CDR1 LGHNT, CDR2 FRNRAP. Trimming removed 6 bases from V and 4 bases from J; junction bases left unmatched: 6. The DNA of the CDR3 is TGTGCTAGTGGCTGGACTAGCGGGGGAGGGTACAATGAGCAGTTCTTC. It yields the protein CASGWTSGGGYNEQFF.

DNA of the CDR3: TGCGCCAGCAGGGGGGGCAGCTACTCCTACAATGAGCAGTTCTTC. Amino acids: CASRGGSYSYNEQFF. V is TRBV10-2 and J is TRBJ2-1; D assignment may be TRBD1 or TRBD2 (6 bases each). CDR3 length equals 15 residues. The germline V gene has CDR1 WSHSY and CDR2 SAAADI. Trimming removed 6 bases at V and 0 bases at J, with 12 bases between.

The CDR3 DNA sequence: TGTGCCAGCAGGTCCGGGACAGCCTTTTCTGGCTACACCTTC. Residues: CASRSGTAFSGYTF. V usage is TRBV27 and J usage is TRBJ1-2; 7 nucleotides match TRBD1. The V gene end was trimmed by 6 bases and the J gene end by 7 bases; junction bases not matched to a gene: 11. CDR3 size: 14 residues. Germline CDR1 and CDR2: MNHEY and SMNVEV (reference sequence).

The genes are TRBV29-1 and TRBJ2-3; the D gene is possibly TRBD2 (7 bases). The germline V gene encodes CDR1 SQVTM and CDR2 ANQGSEA. CDR3 size: 17 residues. With 1 base removed from V and 3 bases from J, the gap between germline ends came to 20 bases. The CDR3 spells CSVEGGGVEQGTDTQYF. The CDR3 region has the DNA TGCAGCGTTGAAGGGGGGGGTGTGGAACAGGGAACAGATACGCAGTATTTT.

The gene calls are TRBV6-5 and TRBJ2-3, with D hard to call. V lost 5 bases to trimming and J lost 1 base, with 13 bases between them. Per the germline V gene, CDR1 is MNHEY and CDR2 is SVGAGI. This CDR3 is 15 amino acids long. This CDR3 is CASSVDARRTDTQYF. CDR3 sequence (DNA): TGTGCCAGCAGTGTCGACGCCCGCCGCACAGATACGCAGTATTTT.

The chain links TRBV6-5 to TRBJ2-2, with D possibly being TRBD2 (6 bases). CDR3 length: 14 residues. V lost 8 bases, J lost 1 base, and 11 bases lay in between. CDR1 is MNHEY and CDR2 is SVGAGI in the germline V gene. This chain's CDR3 is CASGIAENTGELFF. The CDR3 coding sequence is TGTGCCAGCGGTATAGCGGAGAACACCGGGGAGCTGTTTTTT.

V and J are TRBV7-2 and TRBJ2-6; maybe TRBD1 (5 bases). Per the germline V gene, CDR1 is SGHTA and CDR2 is FQGNSA. The V end was cut by 3 bases, the J end by 1 base, with 7 bases between. The length of the CDR3 is 15 residues. The CDR3 DNA sequence: TGTGCCAGCAGCTTTCAGGGTTCTGGGGCCAACGTCCTGACTTTC. Its protein product is CASSFQGSGANVLTF.

The J gene is TRBJ1-1, the V gene TRBV4-1; 7 bases fit TRBD1. The CDR3 spans 17 residues. V shed 4 bases, J shed 0 bases, and the junction held 11 bases outside the gene matches. Germline V gene lookup returns CDR1 MGHRA and CDR2 YSYEKL. CDR3 bases: TGCGCCAGCAGCCCCACAGGGGTTTATGCCCTGAACACTGAAGCTTTCTTT. It yields the protein CASSPTGVYALNTEAFF.

The gene calls are TRBV30 and TRBJ1-2, with TRBD1 identical over 8 bases. The junction had 9 bases not matched to a gene; V was cut back by 5 bases and J by 4 bases. Germline V lookup: CDR1 GTSNPN, CDR2 SVGIG (reference sequence). The CDR3 runs to 14 residues. The DNA for the CDR3 is TGTGCCTGGTGCCCGGGACAGGTCGGCTATGGCTACACCTTC. This translates into CAWCPGQVGYGYTF.

The chain couples TRBV5-4 to TRBJ2-5, with 11 nucleotides matching TRBD2. Germline CDR1 SGHNT, CDR2 YYREEE (reference sequence). V shed 7 bases and J 2 bases; nucleotides not matched to a gene: 16. CDR3 length: 18 amino acids. Written as DNA, the CDR3 is TGTGCCAGCGCCTCCTCGGTAGCGGGAGGGCCTAGGCAAGAGACCCAGTACTTC. Protein: CASASSVAGGPRQETQYF.

This rearrangement joins TRBV5-1 to TRBJ2-4; D might be TRBD1 (5 bases). This CDR3 contains 14 residues. Germline V lookup: CDR1 SGHRS, CDR2 YFSETQ. V shed 4 bases and J shed 8 bases, with 16 bases lying between them. Written as DNA, the CDR3 is TGCGCCAGCAGCCCAGGGATGGGTATTGACATTCAGTACTTC. The encoded protein is CASSPGMGIDIQYF.

This clone was detected once. J is TRBJ2-1 and V is TRBV28, with 9 bases identical to TRBD2. V lost 3 bases, J lost 7 bases, and 7 bases stayed unmatched. Per the germline V gene, CDR1 is MDHEN and CDR2 is SYDVKM. The CDR3 covers 15 residues. The CDR3, as DNA: TGTGCCAGCAGTTTGGCCGGCGGGAGGGGTAATGAGCAGTTCTTC. Amino acid sequence: CASSLAGGRGNEQFF.

The J gene is TRBJ2-5, the V gene TRBV2; 11 bases match TRBD1. Germline V gives CDR1 SNHLY, CDR2 FYNNEI. V shed 1 base and J 5 bases; nucleotides not matched to a gene: 0. CDR3 length: 14 amino acids. The CDR3 DNA is TGTGCCAGCAGTGAAGGGGACAGGGGGGAGACCCAGTACTTC. Encoded protein: CASSEGDRGETQYF.

The chain links TRBV9 to TRBJ2-7; the D call may be TRBD1 or TRBD2 (5 bases each). The CDR3 consists of 14 residues. Germline V CDR1 and CDR2: SGDLS, YYNGEE. Trimming stripped 3 bases from V and 3 bases from J, with 13 bases between. The CDR3 protein is CASSDGTAGYEQYF. For the CDR3, the DNA is TGTGCCAGCAGCGATGGGACCGCGGGCTACGAGCAGTACTTC.

The genes are TRBV30 and TRBJ2-7; the D gene is possibly TRBD1 (5 bases). V was trimmed by 4 bases and J by 0 bases, leaving 13 bases between them. CDR3 length: 14 residues. Germline CDR1 reads GTSNPN; CDR2 reads SVGIG (reference sequence). The CDR3 DNA follows: TGTGCCTGGATGTTGGGGCCGAGCTCCTACGAGCAGTACTTC. Translating it yields CAWMLGPSSYEQYF.

The chain links TRBV15 to TRBJ2-7, with D tentatively TRBD2 (5 bases). The V end was cut by 3 bases, the J end by 5 bases, with 14 bases between. Germline V gene data show CDR1 as LNHNV and CDR2 as YYDKDF (reference sequence). CDR3 size: 14 residues. CDR3: CATSRAAGRDEQYF. The DNA for the CDR3 is TGTGCCACCAGCAGGGCGGCGGGTCGGGACGAGCAGTACTTC.

This clone has more than one count but fewer than ten. The CDR3 here is CASSAPPGKAFAETQYF. CDR3 sequence (DNA): TGTGCCAGCAGCGCGCCTCCGGGAAAAGCTTTTGCGGAGACCCAGTACTTC. The rearrangement joins TRBV9 to TRBJ2-5; D possibly corresponds to TRBD2 (5 bases). The CDR3 spans 17 residues. The germline V and J ends were trimmed by 3 bases and 5 bases, with 23 bases remaining between them. Germline CDR1 and CDR2: SGDLS and YYNGEE.

This sequence joins TRBV23-1 and TRBJ2-5; weak D call: TRBD1 (5 bases). TRBV23-1 falls under the ORF class, with uncertain function. V was shortened by 4 bases and J by 9 bases, with 12 bases between the two germline ends. The CDR3 contains 12 residues. DNA of the CDR3: TGCGCCAGCAGTCCCGGTGAAGGGGCCCAGTACTTC. This translates into CASSPGEGAQYF.

This sequence joins TRBV5-1 and TRBJ2-2; D is undetermined. Germline V lookup: CDR1 SGHRS, CDR2 YFSETQ. The length of the CDR3 is 15 residues. The ends were cut back, 4 bases at V and 0 bases at J, with 10 bases in the middle. The CDR3, as DNA: TGCGCCAGCAGCCGGACGAACTCGAACACCGGGGAGCTGTTTTTT. Amino acid sequence: CASSRTNSNTGELFF.

The rearrangement joins TRBV5-6 to TRBJ2-7, with D perhaps TRBD1 or TRBD2 (6 bases each). CDR3 length: 14 residues. The V gene lost 0 bases and the J gene lost 7 bases, with 14 bases spanning the gap. The germline V gene encodes CDR1 SGHDT and CDR2 YYEEEE. In nucleotides, the CDR3 is TGTGCCAGCAGCTTGGGGGGGGCCCCCTGGGAGCAGTACTTC. This translates into CASSLGGAPWEQYF.

The chain joins TRBV15 to TRBJ2-1, with D possibly TRBD2 on 6 matching bases. The V end lost 4 bases, the J end lost 7 bases, and 20 bases lay between the germline ends. In germline, CDR1 is LNHNV, CDR2 YYDKDF (reference sequence). The CDR3 extends over 16 amino acids. CDR3 region: CATSIPLDGGRNEQFF. The CDR3 DNA is TGTGCCACCAGCATACCCTTGGACGGAGGGAGGAATGAGCAGTTCTTC.

This chain joins TRBV5-1 and TRBJ2-3; maybe TRBD2 (7 bases). The V gene's germline CDR1 is SGHRS and CDR2 YFSETQ. The length of the CDR3 is 16 residues. The V and J ends lost 5 bases and 2 bases respectively, with 18 bases between them. The DNA of the CDR3 is TGCGCCAGCAGTTTCGCGGGGGCCAGGAACACAGATACGCAGTATTTT. Translation gives CASSFAGARNTDTQYF.

This sequence joins TRBV18 and TRBJ2-1; 7 positions match TRBD2. This CDR3 is built from 17 residues. J lost 0 bases, V lost 2 bases, and 7 bases had no gene match. CDR1 and CDR2 (germline): KGHSH, LQKENI. The CDR3 loop is CASSPRLAASSYNEQFF. DNA of the CDR3: TGTGCCAGCTCACCAAGGCTAGCGGCAAGCTCCTACAATGAGCAGTTCTTC. The variable domain in full, with the rest retrieved from reference TRBV18 and TRBJ2-1, is NAGVMQNPRHLVRRRGQEARLRCSPMKGHSHVYWYRQLPEEGLKFMVYLQKENIIDESGMPKERFSAEFPKEGPSILRIQQVVRGDSAAYFCASSPRLAASSYNEQFFGPGTRLTVL.

The chain uses TRBV21-1 and TRBJ2-7; TRBD2 is the table's D call and was not checked against the DNA. TRBV21-1 is given as a pseudogene. The CDR3 loop spans 16 amino acids. CDR3 nucleotides: TGTGCCAGCAAGGAGGTTCGCGGGAGTCTCTCCTACGAGCAGTACTTC. It translates to CASKEVRGSLSYEQYF.

The chain carries TRBV28 and TRBJ2-6, with 9 bases fitting TRBD1. This CDR3 spans 16 amino acids. The ends lost 11 bases at V and 0 bases at J; junction bases unmatched: 8. From germline, CDR1 is MDHEN and CDR2 SYDVKM. The CDR3 region has the DNA TGTGCCGCAGAACCGGGACAGGGCTCTGGGGCCAACGTCCTGACTTTC. It codes for CAAEPGQGSGANVLTF.